One and the same sample provided the 26 T cell receptor beta chains below, sequenced in a study of blood T cell repertoires in COVID-19. Libraries were prepared by immunoSEQ multiplex PCR; TCRdb keeps only in-frame clonotypes and omits some of them. Of 300,000 to 450,000 clones detected, 70% to 85% appear once; the ten largest clones hold 1.1%. The specimen sequenced was peripheral blood. The receptors originated from a human donor with acute or convalescent COVID-19. The donor label of this sample is uncertain.

The CDR3 is CASSHMTGTYEQYF. CDR3 nucleotides: TGTGCCAGCAGCCACATGACAGGGACTTACGAGCAGTACTTC. J is TRBJ2-7 and V is TRBV11-2; weak D call: TRBD1 (7 bases). The germline gives CDR1 SGHAT, CDR2 FQNNGV. The CDR3 is 14 amino acids. Trimming removed 5 bases from V and 4 bases from J, with 15 bases in between.

DNA for the CDR3: TGCAGCGCCTACAGGGGCGGCACTGAAGCTTTCTTT. The encoded protein is CSAYRGGTEAFF. This chain links TRBV29-1 with TRBJ1-1; 7 bases fit TRBD1. The CDR3 extends over 12 amino acids. Germline V gene sequence: CDR1 SQVTM, CDR2 ANQGSEA. Losses at the gene ends were 7 bases for V and 4 bases for J; bases not matched to a gene: 6.

This clone is a singleton in its sample. The chain is built from TRBV19 and TRBJ2-3; D may be TRBD1 (6 bases). CDR1 is LNHDA and CDR2 is SQIVND in the germline V gene (reference sequence). The CDR3 consists of 12 residues. V shed 4 bases and J shed 10 bases, with 12 bases lying between them. CDR3 in DNA: TGTGCCAGTAGTACCTTACAGGGCTCGCAGTATTTT. Its protein is CASSTLQGSQYF.

The chain couples TRBV18 to TRBJ2-6; no firm D call. The CDR3 length is 17 residues. V lost 3 bases to trimming and J lost 0 bases, with 12 bases between them. Germline V gives CDR1 KGHSH, CDR2 LQKENI. The CDR3 DNA sequence: TGTGCCAGCTCACCTCGAGGTTCGTACTCTGGGGCCAACGTCCTGACTTTC. It encodes CASSPRGSYSGANVLTF.

In nucleotides, the CDR3 is TGTGCCAGTAGCCAAGGACTAGCGGGGGTTTACGAGCAGTACTTC. It translates to CASSQGLAGVYEQYF. The J gene is TRBJ2-7, the V gene TRBV19, with 13 nucleotides matching TRBD2. This CDR3 contains 15 residues. CDR1 is LNHDA and CDR2 is SQIVND in the germline V gene (reference sequence). V was clipped by 6 bases and J by 4 bases; unmatched bases: 6.

There are a few counts of this clone. J is TRBJ1-6 and V is TRBV27; D is ambiguous. Germline V lookup: CDR1 MNHEY, CDR2 SMNVEV (reference sequence). V was pared by 4 bases and J by 4 bases, with 8 bases between. The CDR3 length is 14 residues. This CDR3 is CASSSREYNSPLHF. Written as DNA, the CDR3 is TGTGCCAGCAGTTCGCGTGAATATAATTCACCCCTCCACTTT.

The J gene is TRBJ2-1, the V gene TRBV11-2; 7 bases align to TRBD2. Germline V lookup: CDR1 SGHAT, CDR2 FQNNGV. V was clipped by 4 bases and J by 10 bases; unmatched bases: 1. The CDR3 consists of 11 residues. Here the CDR3 reads CASSSLAEQFF. CDR3 nucleotides: TGTGCCAGCAGCTCACTAGCGGAGCAGTTCTTC.

J is TRBJ2-7 and V is TRBV2; TRBD2 might be the D (6 bases). Trimming took 3 bases from V and 4 from J, leaving 16 bases between them. The CDR3 consists of 15 residues. In germline, CDR1 is SNHLY, CDR2 FYNNEI. CDR3 bases: TGTGCCAGCAGTGATGACGGCGGGACCCTTTACGAGCAGTACTTC. Its protein product is CASSDDGGTLYEQYF.

The gene calls are TRBV15 and TRBJ2-7, with 8 bases that match TRBD2. The length of the CDR3 is 14 residues. J lost 7 bases, V lost 3 bases, and 8 bases had no gene match. Germline V gives CDR1 LNHNV, CDR2 YYDKDF (reference sequence). The CDR3 bases are TGTGCCACCAGCAGTCGTACTAGCGGTGTTGAGCAGTACTTC. Its protein is CATSSRTSGVEQYF.

The genes are TRBV25-1 and TRBJ1-3, with D unresolved. CDR3 size: 16 residues. Looked up from germline, CDR1 is MGHDK and CDR2 is SYGVNS. Deletions cut 2 bases from V and 0 bases from J, with 11 bases between. CDR3 bases: TGTGCCAGCAGTGAAAGGGAGACGTCCTCTGGAAACACCATATATTTT. As protein: CASSERETSSGNTIYF.

This sequence joins TRBV19 and TRBJ2-2; 7 bases are shared with TRBD2. The germline V gene encodes CDR1 LNHDA and CDR2 SQIVND (reference sequence). The CDR3 has 14 residues. The V segment lost 7 bases and the J segment 4 bases; nucleotides outside the gene matches: 6. CDR3 bases: TGTGCCAGTACCAGACTAGCCTCCACCGGGGAGCTGTTTTTT. Translated, it gives CASTRLASTGELFF.

This clone showed up just once. This chain connects TRBV7-9 to TRBJ1-1; 8 nucleotides agree with TRBD1. The junction had 5 bases not matched to a gene; V was cut back by 5 bases and J by 3 bases. Germline-derived CDR1 and CDR2 are SEHNR and FQNEAQ (reference sequence). CDR3 length: 14 amino acids. The CDR3 spells CASSQRQGYTEAFF. DNA for the CDR3: TGTGCCAGCAGCCAACGACAGGGGTACACTGAAGCTTTCTTT. The full variable domain, rest sourced from reference TRBV7-9 and TRBJ1-1, is DTGVSQNPRHKITKRGQNVTFRCDPISEHNRLYWYRQTLGQGPEFLTYFQNEAQLEKSRLLSDRFSAERPKGSFSTLEIQRTEQGDSAMYLCASSQRQGYTEAFFGQGTRLTVV.

The V and J genes are TRBV21-1 and TRBJ1-5. TRBV21-1 is designated a pseudogene. This CDR3 is built from 16 residues. The CDR3 here is CASSKAAEDSNQPQHF. DNA of the CDR3: TGTGCCAGCAGCAAAGCGGCAGAGGATAGCAATCAGCCCCAGCATTTT.

The chain recombines TRBV3-1 (or the pseudogene TRBV3-2) with TRBJ1-2; the D gene is possibly TRBD1 (5 bases). From germline, CDR1 is LGHDT and CDR2 YNNKEL (reference sequence). This CDR3 contains 13 residues. The ends were cut back, 2 bases at V and 11 bases at J, with 15 bases in the middle. The chain's CDR3 is CASSQRDSRNYTF. The DNA for the CDR3 is TGTGCCAGCAGCCAACGAGACAGCCGGAATTACACCTTC.

This clone appeared a single time. The CDR3 sequence is CASSLPTGSNSYEQYF. The CDR3 bases are TGCGCCAGCAGCCTCCCGACAGGCTCGAACTCCTACGAGCAGTACTTC. The chain joins TRBV5-1 to TRBJ2-7; possibly TRBD1 for D (6 bases). The CDR3 runs to 16 residues. The V end was cut by 4 bases, the J end by 0 bases, with 17 bases between. CDR1 and CDR2 (germline): SGHRS, YFSETQ.

This chain connects TRBV5-4 to TRBJ1-3; a possible D gene is TRBD1 (5 bases). Trimming took off 5 bases at V and 0 bases at J, with 15 bases between the two ends. The germline V gene encodes CDR1 SGHNT and CDR2 YYREEE (reference sequence). The CDR3 totals 16 residues. In DNA, the CDR3 is TGTGCCAGCAGTGATAGGATCGGGGGCTCTGGAAACACCATATATTTT. It yields the protein CASSDRIGGSGNTIYF.

The V and J genes are TRBV5-5 and TRBJ2-7; 11 nucleotides line up with TRBD1. From germline, CDR1 is SGHKS and CDR2 YYEKEE (reference sequence). The V segment lost 4 bases and the J segment 7 bases; nucleotides outside the gene matches: 10. There are 15 residues in the CDR3. CDR3 loop: CASSIPGTGGREQYF. The CDR3, as DNA: TGTGCCAGCAGCATACCCGGGACAGGGGGGCGGGAGCAGTACTTC.

The chain is built from TRBV6-5 and TRBJ2-2, with a weak D call TRBD2 (6 bases). With 6 bases removed from V and 2 bases from J, the gap between germline ends came to 13 bases. Per germline, CDR1 MNHEY and CDR2 SVGAGI. The CDR3 has 15 residues. The CDR3 is CASSPLGGNTGELFF. CDR3 coding DNA: TGTGCCAGCAGCCCCCTGGGGGGAAACACCGGGGAGCTGTTTTTT.

The V and J genes are TRBV7-9 and TRBJ2-2, with 7 positions matching TRBD2. The CDR3 covers 16 residues. CDR1 is SEHNR and CDR2 is FQNEAQ in the germline V gene (reference sequence). V trimming: 2 bases; J trimming: 5 bases; junction bases outside the gene matches: 8. CDR3 region: CASSLIAGVQTGELFF. Here the CDR3 DNA reads TGTGCCAGCAGCTTAATCGCGGGAGTGCAAACCGGGGAGCTGTTTTTT.

The chain recombines TRBV27 with TRBJ2-1; 8 bases are shared with TRBD1. Per germline, CDR1 MNHEY and CDR2 SMNVEV (reference sequence). Trimming at V came to 8 bases and at J to 2 bases, leaving 11 bases not matched to a gene. The CDR3 sequence is 16 residues long. This CDR3 is CASSFLPGGAYNEQFF. CDR3 coding DNA: TGTGCCAGCTCCTTCCTCCCAGGGGGCGCCTACAATGAGCAGTTCTTC.

The chain links TRBV7-9 to TRBJ1-1; 8 positions agree with TRBD1. J gave up 4 bases and V 4 bases, and 2 bases lay outside the gene matches. From germline, CDR1 is SEHNR and CDR2 FQNEAQ (reference sequence). There are 13 residues in the CDR3. CDR3 sequence reads: CASSSRGLTEAFF. CDR3 DNA sequence: TGTGCCAGCAGCTCCAGGGGGCTCACTGAAGCTTTCTTT.

The chain combines TRBV4-1 with TRBJ2-1; D possibly corresponds to TRBD2 (6 bases). V was shortened by 1 base and J by 1 base, with 23 bases between the two germline ends. CDR3 length: 20 amino acids. CDR1 is MGHRA, CDR2 YSYEKL, per germline. CDR3 in amino acids: CASSQGSLAGRPDSYNEQFF. CDR3 coding DNA: TGCGCCAGCAGCCAAGGATCACTGGCGGGAAGGCCCGATTCCTACAATGAGCAGTTCTTC.

The rearrangement links TRBV18 to TRBJ1-2; 8 nucleotides align to TRBD1. With V trimmed by 3 bases and J by 5 bases, 5 bases remained unmatched. The CDR3 totals 14 residues. Germline CDR1 KGHSH, CDR2 LQKENI. This CDR3 reads CASSPGTGVYGYTF. The CDR3 bases are TGTGCCAGCTCACCCGGGACAGGAGTTTATGGCTACACCTTC.

The genes are TRBV6-5 and TRBJ1-4, with unresolved D. CDR3 length equals 15 residues. Deletions cut 6 bases from V and 0 bases from J, with 11 bases between. Germline V gene data show CDR1 as MNHEY and CDR2 as SVGAGI. The CDR3 region has the DNA TGTGCCAGCAGAGGCGGGCCCGCAACTAATGAAAAACTGTTTTTT. Residues: CASRGGPATNEKLFF.

Here the CDR3 DNA reads TGTGCCAGCAGTACATACGATACGCAGTATTTT. As protein: CASSTYDTQYF. The chain recombines TRBV6-5 with TRBJ2-3; no clear D. Trimming cost V 5 bases and J 6 bases, with 6 bases left between them. This CDR3 spans 11 amino acids. Germline CDR1 MNHEY, CDR2 SVGAGI.

This clone was seen repeatedly, ten times or more. DNA of the CDR3: TGTGCCAGCAGCAAAACCGGGACAGTGAATTCACCCCTCCACTTT. This codes for CASSKTGTVNSPLHF. The chain is built from TRBV7-8 and TRBJ1-6; 7 bases fit TRBD1. CDR3 size: 15 residues. V shed 5 bases, J shed 7 bases, and the junction held 8 bases outside the gene matches. CDR1 and CDR2 (germline): SGHVS, FQNEAQ.